These 21 T cell receptor beta chains originate from one sample sequenced in a study of PD-1 blockade in classical Hodgkin lymphoma. Clones were sequenced by immunoSEQ multiplex PCR, and TCRdb holds only the in-frame ones, with some missing. The profile shows about 110,000 clones, 80% to 90% of them singletons. With no exception, relapse followed autologous stem cell transplantation in all patients, and brentuximab vedotin exposure varied. Specimen: peripheral blood mononuclear cells (PBMCs), collected before the second cycle of nivolumab. These receptor sequences come from a human donor with classical Hodgkin lymphoma.

V is TRBV6-5 and J is TRBJ2-5; D is perhaps TRBD1 (6 bases). V was cut by 2 bases and J by 7 bases, with 14 bases left in between. Germline values: CDR1 MNHEY, CDR2 SVGAGI. The CDR3 has 14 amino acids. The chain's CDR3 is CASSYGLGGRTQYF. In DNA, the CDR3 is TGTGCCAGCAGTTACGGTCTAGGGGGTAGGACCCAGTACTTC.

This chain uses TRBV21-1 with TRBJ1-5; the table's D gene call, TRBD1, was not cross checked with the DNA. TRBV21-1 is a listed pseudogene. This CDR3 is built from 15 residues. The CDR3, as DNA: TGTGCCAGCAGCAAAGTCAGGCAGCGCAATCAGCCCCAGCATTTT. It specifies CASSKVRQRNQPQHF.

The V call is TRBV18, the J call TRBJ2-1; D may be TRBD2 (6 bases). This CDR3 region has 16 residues. Trimming removed 1 base at V and 10 bases at J, with 20 bases between. Germline V gene data show CDR1 as KGHSH and CDR2 as LQKENI. CDR3 sequence (DNA): TGTGCCAGCTCACCACGGTTGGCGGGTGGGACTGAGGAGCAGTTCTTC. It is translated as CASSPRLAGGTEEQFF.

This clone was recorded once. The V call is TRBV7-9, the J call TRBJ1-2; 9 nucleotides line up with TRBD1. Germline CDR1 SEHNR, CDR2 FQNEAQ (reference sequence). The CDR3 has 15 residues. With V trimmed by 3 bases and J by 4 bases, 6 bases remained unmatched. The CDR3 DNA is TGTGCCAGCAGCTTTGGCGGGACAGGGCCCTATGGCTACACCTTC. Encoded protein: CASSFGGTGPYGYTF.

The chain employs TRBV27 and TRBJ2-7, with D perhaps TRBD1 (6 bases). Germline V CDR1 and CDR2: MNHEY, SMNVEV (reference sequence). This CDR3 has 15 amino acids. V was cut by 5 bases and J by 0 bases, with 14 bases left in between. CDR3 in DNA: TGTGCCAGCAGTACGACAGGTACAAGCTCCTACGAGCAGTACTTC. Its protein product is CASSTTGTSSYEQYF.

A single count supports this clone. V gene TRBV4-1 combines with J gene TRBJ2-1; the D gene is possibly TRBD2 (6 bases). The V end was cut by 3 bases, the J end by 0 bases, with 24 bases between. The CDR3 sequence is 20 residues long. CDR1 is MGHRA and CDR2 is YSYEKL in the germline V gene. CDR3 coding DNA: TGCGCCAGCAGCCAGAGCTACCGGGGGACGGCTCCAAGCTCCTACAATGAGCAGTTCTTC. This encodes CASSQSYRGTAPSSYNEQFF.

V and J are TRBV19 and TRBJ1-2, with D tentatively TRBD1 (5 bases). This CDR3 has 15 residues. The germline gives CDR1 LNHDA, CDR2 SQIVND (reference sequence). V dropped 2 bases and J dropped 6 bases, with 16 bases sitting between them. The CDR3 region has the DNA TGTGCCAGTAGTATACACCCTTCGGGGCTCGATGGCTACACCTTC. As protein: CASSIHPSGLDGYTF.

This chain links TRBV13 with TRBJ2-1; the D gene is possibly TRBD2 (6 bases). The CDR3 loop spans 15 amino acids. Looked up from germline, CDR1 is PRHDT and CDR2 is FYEKMQ (reference sequence). Trimming removed 1 base from V and 6 bases from J, with 13 bases in between. In DNA, the CDR3 is TGTGCCAGCAGCTTAGTTCGGGGGAGACTCAATGAGCAGTTCTTC. It translates to CASSLVRGRLNEQFF.

The gene calls are TRBV9 and TRBJ2-1; 8 positions agree with TRBD2. V gave up 5 bases and J gave up 9 bases; unmatched junction bases: 22. The length of the CDR3 is 18 residues. The germline V gene has CDR1 SGDLS and CDR2 YYNGEE. The CDR3 DNA reads TGTGCCAGCAGTGCCCCTAACCTCGGAGCGGGGGACCGGGGTGAGCAGTTCTTC. It specifies CASSAPNLGAGDRGEQFF. The whole variable domain, remainder taken from reference TRBV9 and TRBJ2-1, is DSGVTQTPKHLITATGQRVTLRCSPRSGDLSVYWYQQSLDQGLQFLIQYYNGEERAKGNILERFSAQQFPDLHSELNLSSLELGDSALYFCASSAPNLGAGDRGEQFFGPGTRLTVL.

This clone showed up just once. The chain joins TRBV28 to TRBJ1-5; D is uncertain. Germline CDR1 MDHEN, CDR2 SYDVKM. Between the trimmed V and J ends, which lost 6 bases and 6 bases, there was a span of 18 bases. This CDR3 has 15 residues. This CDR3 is CASRTRRRGTQPQHF. The CDR3 nucleotides are TGTGCCAGCAGGACACGACGGCGGGGAACTCAGCCCCAGCATTTT. Full variable domain (remainder filled in from reference TRBV28 and TRBJ1-5): DVKVTQSSRYLVKRTGEKVFLECVQDMDHENMFWYRQDPGLGLRLIYFSYDVKMKEKGDIPEGYSVSREKKERFSLILESASTNQTSMYLCASRTRRRGTQPQHFGDGTRLSIL.

The chain links TRBV18 to TRBJ1-2, with D perhaps TRBD1 (5 bases). CDR3 length: 19 residues. Germline assignment: CDR1 KGHSH and CDR2 LQKENI. Deletions cut 0 bases from V and 4 bases from J, with 24 bases between. The CDR3 region is CASSPPESGGTISSYGYTF. CDR3 coding DNA: TGTGCCAGCTCACCACCGGAGTCCGGAGGGACTATTTCGAGCTATGGCTACACCTTC.

The CDR3, as DNA: TGTGCCAGCAGCGTAAGACAGGGTGGGGAGACCCAGTACTTC. This translates into CASSVRQGGETQYF. The rearrangement joins TRBV2 to TRBJ2-5, with 7 bases identical to TRBD1. The CDR3 has 14 amino acids. V dropped 6 bases and J dropped 5; count of bases not matched to a gene: 9. Germline V lookup: CDR1 SNHLY, CDR2 FYNNEI.

The rearrangement uses TRBV28 and TRBJ2-1; D call uncertain. Per germline, CDR1 MDHEN and CDR2 SYDVKM. The length of the CDR3 is 15 residues. Trimming shortened V by 2 bases and J by 0 bases, and 8 bases separated the two germline ends. The DNA of the CDR3 is TGTGCCAGCAGTTTAGTTCGAGTCTCCTACAATGAGCAGTTCTTC. As protein: CASSLVRVSYNEQFF. The full variable domain, with the rest looked up from reference TRBV28 and TRBJ2-1, is DVKVTQSSRYLVKRTGEKVFLECVQDMDHENMFWYRQDPGLGLRLIYFSYDVKMKEKGDIPEGYSVSREKKERFSLILESASTNQTSMYLCASSLVRVSYNEQFFGPGTRLTVL.

The chain joins TRBV6-5 to TRBJ1-1; 8 bases match TRBD1. V shed 5 bases and J 6 bases; nucleotides not matched to a gene: 11. CDR1 MNHEY and CDR2 SVGAGI come from the germline V gene. This CDR3 has 15 residues. The CDR3 region is CASSVSGTGSSEAFF. As DNA, the CDR3 is TGTGCCAGCAGTGTTTCCGGGACAGGATCTTCTGAAGCTTTCTTT.

The gene calls are TRBV4-1 and TRBJ1-5; D perhaps matches TRBD1 (5 bases). This CDR3 comprises 16 residues. V lost 0 bases and J lost 2, with 11 bases in between. Germline loops: CDR1 MGHRA, CDR2 YSYEKL. CDR3 DNA: TGCGCCAGCAGCCAAGATGGGGGGATGGGCAATCAGCCCCAGCATTTT. As protein: CASSQDGGMGNQPQHF.

The chain joins TRBV27 to TRBJ1-2; 11 positions agree with TRBD1. Germline V gene sequence: CDR1 MNHEY, CDR2 SMNVEV (reference sequence). The V and J ends lost 6 bases and 0 bases, in that order; junction bases with no gene match: 12. The CDR3 has 18 residues. In nucleotides, the CDR3 is TGTGCCAGCAGACGAGCGGGACAGGGGGACGAAGCTAACTATGGCTACACCTTC. Translation: CASRRAGQGDEANYGYTF.

The rearrangement links TRBV25-1 to TRBJ2-7, with 13 bases aligning to TRBD2. J gave up 3 bases and V 4 bases, and 3 bases lay outside the gene matches. Germline loops: CDR1 MGHDK, CDR2 SYGVNS. This CDR3 has 15 amino acids. Written as DNA, the CDR3 is TGTGCCAGCAGTGCCACTAGCGGGAGGGACTACGAGCAGTACTTC. It codes for CASSATSGRDYEQYF.

This rearrangement joins TRBV6-6 to TRBJ2-3; D call uncertain. V was pared by 6 bases and J by 4 bases, with 11 bases between. Germline V gene data show CDR1 as MNHNY and CDR2 as SVGAGI (reference sequence). This CDR3 is built from 13 residues. CDR3 sequence reads: CASRARSADTQYF. CDR3 coding DNA: TGTGCCAGCAGGGCCCGGTCAGCAGATACGCAGTATTTT.

This chain links TRBV18 with TRBJ1-1; TRBD1 aligns across 7 bases. The germline CDR1 and CDR2 sequences are KGHSH and LQKENI. V trimming: 4 bases; J trimming: 3 bases; junction bases outside the gene matches: 2. The CDR3 runs 13 residues. This CDR3 reads CASSRDSYTEAFF. The CDR3 DNA reads as TGTGCCAGCTCACGGGACAGCTACACTGAAGCTTTCTTT.

V and J are TRBV2 and TRBJ2-7; possibly TRBD1 for D (5 bases). Germline CDR1 is SNHLY and CDR2 is FYNNEI. The CDR3 has 13 residues. Trimming left V 7 bases short and J 4 bases short, with 14 bases between. The CDR3 reads CASKYPGWYEQYF. The CDR3 DNA reads as TGTGCCAGCAAATATCCAGGGTGGTACGAGCAGTACTTC.

This chain connects TRBV7-8 to TRBJ1-5, with D perhaps matching TRBD1 (5 bases). Trimming removed 5 bases at V and 0 bases at J, with 11 bases between. Germline V gives CDR1 SGHVS, CDR2 FQNEAQ. The CDR3 is 15 amino acids. CDR3 sequence reads: CASSPGHYSNQPQHF. The CDR3 nucleotides are TGTGCCAGCAGCCCCGGACACTATAGCAATCAGCCCCAGCATTTT.